This T cell receptor (beta chain) was sequenced during a study of T-cell reconstitution after alpha-beta-depleted transplantation in children. The V segment lost 0 bases and the J segment 2 bases; nucleotides outside the gene matches: 2. The CDR3 sequence is 15 residues long. Germline CDR1 and CDR2: MGHRA and YSYEKL. Comment on this clonotype: Antigen unknown.

Study conclusions and caveats: The study traced high day-60 TCRbeta diversity in some patients to surviving recipient T cells and thymic progenitors. Approximately two months post-transplant, alpha-beta T cells reportedly originated from several hundred expanded graft clones. Fresh T-cell production supplied most of the T-cell counts and diversity seen one year after transplant.

Researchers prepared the TCRbeta library using unique molecular identifiers, the study reports. TCRdb ran MiXCR on the PCR reads and lists one entry per CDR3 protein. The sample contains roughly 570,000 distinct CDR3 sequences, 25% to 30% of which appear only once. The starting material was PBMCs, obtained before TCRalphabeta/CD19-depleted stem cell transplant. The clonotype was recovered from a boy in the first two years of life with Wiskott-Aldrich syndrome, due to receive a stem cell transplant. The chain links TRBV4-1 to TRBJ1-1; 8 bases align to TRBD1. The CDR3 spells CASSQEGTGNTEAFF. CDR3 in DNA: TGCGCCAGCAGCCAAGAGGGGACAGGAAACACTGAAGCTTTCTTT.